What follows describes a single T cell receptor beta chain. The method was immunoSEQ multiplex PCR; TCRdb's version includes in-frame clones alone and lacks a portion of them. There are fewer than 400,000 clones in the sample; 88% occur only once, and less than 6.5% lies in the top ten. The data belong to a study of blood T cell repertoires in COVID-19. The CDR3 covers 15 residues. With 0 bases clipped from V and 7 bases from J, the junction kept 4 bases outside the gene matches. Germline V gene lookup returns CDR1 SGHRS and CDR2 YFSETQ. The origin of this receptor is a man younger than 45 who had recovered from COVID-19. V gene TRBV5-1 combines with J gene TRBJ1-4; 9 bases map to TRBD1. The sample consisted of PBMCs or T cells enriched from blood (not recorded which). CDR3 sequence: CASSLGDRVGEKLFF. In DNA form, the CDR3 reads TGCGCCAGCAGCTTGGGGGACAGGGTGGGTGAAAAACTGTTTTTT.